Each of the 25 T cell receptor beta chains below was sequenced from the same sample in a study of blood T cell repertoires in COVID-19. TCRdb keeps only in-frame clones here, not all; method: immunoSEQ multiplex PCR. The repertoire has about 400,000 clones, roughly 89% of them found once; the top ten carry about 1.8%. Material: PBMCs or T cells enriched from blood (not recorded which). The receptors come from a woman in her 30s who had recovered from COVID-19.

The chain combines TRBV2 with TRBJ1-3; no clear D gene. The ends were cut back, 5 bases at V and 4 bases at J, with 9 bases in the middle. Germline CDR1 and CDR2: SNHLY and FYNNEI. The CDR3 sequence is 13 residues long. The chain's CDR3 is CASSPSPGNTIYF. In DNA, the CDR3 is TGTGCCAGCAGTCCGAGTCCGGGAAACACCATATATTTT.

J is TRBJ1-2 and V is TRBV6-5; D is unresolved. Germline lookup yields CDR1 MNHEY and CDR2 SVGAGI. Trimming cost V 5 bases and J 3 bases, with 16 bases left between them. The CDR3 extends over 15 amino acids. In nucleotides, the CDR3 is TGTGCCAGCAGTCCCTGGCTTGGGCATGACTATGGCTACACCTTC. It specifies CASSPWLGHDYGYTF.

The V gene is TRBV7-8, the J gene TRBJ1-5; possibly TRBD1 for D (5 bases). V was clipped by 5 bases and J by 4 bases, with 6 bases between them. This CDR3 comprises 12 residues. The germline gives CDR1 SGHVS, CDR2 FQNEAQ. The CDR3 sequence: CASSRQNQPQHF. The CDR3 coding sequence is TGTGCCAGCAGCCGACAGAATCAGCCCCAGCATTTT. Based on the CDR3 plus reference TRBV7-8 and TRBJ1-5, the full variable domain is GAGVSQSPRYKVAKRGQDVALRCDPISGHVSLFWYQQALGQGPEFLTYFQNEAQLDKSGLPSDRFFAERPEGSVSTLKIQRTQQEDSAVYLCASSRQNQPQHFGDGTRLSIL.

This sequence joins TRBV27 and TRBJ2-7; 11 bases match TRBD1. Trimming took 4 bases from V and 4 from J; bases not matched to a gene: 3. The CDR3 length is 14 residues. CDR1 MNHEY and CDR2 SMNVEV come from the germline V gene (reference sequence). The CDR3 region has the DNA TGTGCCAGCAGTTCCCGGGACAGGGGGTACGAGCAGTACTTC. Amino acids: CASSSRDRGYEQYF.

The chain has TRBV19 and TRBJ2-1, with 9 bases aligning to TRBD1. V was pared by 4 bases and J by 15 bases, with 4 bases of the junction left unmatched. Per germline, CDR1 LNHDA and CDR2 SQIVND (reference sequence). This CDR3 is 11 amino acids long. The CDR3 region is CASSSAGQGFF. CDR3 DNA sequence: TGTGCCAGTAGTAGTGCGGGACAGGGGTTCTTC.

The chain links TRBV5-1 to TRBJ1-2, with no clear D. Deletions cut 0 bases from V and 4 bases from J, with 10 bases between. Germline lookup yields CDR1 SGHRS and CDR2 YFSETQ. The CDR3 covers 14 residues. The CDR3 nucleotides are TGCGCCAGCAGCTTGGACAGTATCAGCTATGGCTACACCTTC. The encoded protein is CASSLDSISYGYTF.

This clone came up a few times. The chain has TRBV6-5 and TRBJ2-1, with a weak D call TRBD1 (5 bases). Germline V gene data show CDR1 as MNHEY and CDR2 as SVGAGI. The V end lost 6 bases, the J end lost 0 bases, and 12 bases lay between the germline ends. CDR3 length equals 15 residues. The DNA of the CDR3 is TGTGCCAGCAGGGGCGACAGCTTCTCCTACAATGAGCAGTTCTTC. This encodes CASRGDSFSYNEQFF.

The V and J genes are TRBV11-2 and TRBJ2-3; possibly TRBD2 for D (6 bases). V shed 5 bases and J shed 2 bases, with 14 bases lying between them. The CDR3 extends over 15 amino acids. Germline CDR1 is SGHAT and CDR2 is FQNNGV. CDR3 in amino acids: CASSHRDWYTDTQYF. DNA for the CDR3: TGTGCCAGCAGCCACCGGGACTGGTACACAGATACGCAGTATTTT.

The rearrangement uses TRBV7-3 and TRBJ1-2; D perhaps matches TRBD1 (6 bases). This CDR3 has 14 amino acids. Germline V CDR1 and CDR2: SGHTA, FQGTGA. Trimming pared 0 bases from V and 6 bases from J, leaving 11 bases between. The chain's CDR3 is CASSLTVRGDGYTF. In DNA, the CDR3 is TGTGCCAGCAGCTTAACAGTCAGGGGCGATGGCTACACCTTC.

This clone came up many times. Here the CDR3 reads CASSPDRVRIEIQETQYF. In DNA, the CDR3 is TGCGCCAGCAGCCCGGACAGGGTCAGGATAGAGATCCAAGAGACCCAGTACTTC. The rearrangement links TRBV5-1 to TRBJ2-5; 8 bases agree with TRBD1. The CDR3 consists of 18 residues. Germline loops: CDR1 SGHRS, CDR2 YFSETQ. V lost 4 bases and J lost 1; bases outside the gene matches: 15.

The chain links TRBV7-3 to TRBJ2-2; D gene ambiguous. The CDR3 contains 15 residues. Between the trimmed V and J ends, which lost 5 bases and 4 bases, there was a span of 14 bases. Germline-derived CDR1 and CDR2 are SGHTA and FQGTGA. This chain's CDR3 is CASSLSEAGTGELFF. The CDR3 bases are TGTGCCAGCAGCCTAAGTGAGGCTGGCACCGGGGAGCTGTTTTTT.

The rearrangement uses TRBV10-3 and TRBJ1-1; 10 bases are shared with TRBD1. After removal of 8 bases from V and 0 bases from J, the junction contained 3 bases not matched to a gene. The CDR3 loop spans 14 amino acids. Germline CDR1 ENHRY, CDR2 SYGVKD. DNA for the CDR3: TGTGCCATCGGGGACAGGGGTCTGAACACTGAAGCTTTCTTT. Translated: CAIGDRGLNTEAFF.

The rearrangement joins TRBV28 to TRBJ2-1, with unresolved D. This CDR3 has 15 amino acids. CDR1 MDHEN and CDR2 SYDVKM come from the germline V gene. V was cut by 5 bases and J by 6 bases, with 17 bases left in between. CDR3 coding DNA: TGTGCCAGCAGTCTCTACCCGATCGATTCCAATGAGCAGTTCTTC. Translating gives CASSLYPIDSNEQFF. The whole variable domain, filled in from reference TRBV28 and TRBJ2-1, reads DVKVTQSSRYLVKRTGEKVFLECVQDMDHENMFWYRQDPGLGLRLIYFSYDVKMKEKGDIPEGYSVSREKKERFSLILESASTNQTSMYLCASSLYPIDSNEQFFGPGTRLTVL.

The chain employs TRBV2 and TRBJ2-2; D might be TRBD1 (6 bases). This CDR3 is built from 14 residues. V lost 6 bases and J 1 base, leaving 9 bases between the germline ends. The germline gives CDR1 SNHLY, CDR2 FYNNEI. The CDR3 DNA is TGTGCCAGCAGCCCGACAGGGAACACCGGGGAGCTGTTTTTT. Translation: CASSPTGNTGELFF.

The gene calls are TRBV27 and TRBJ2-5, with 8 bases identical to TRBD2. From germline, CDR1 is MNHEY and CDR2 SMNVEV (reference sequence). Losses at the gene ends were 5 bases for V and 5 bases for J; bases not matched to a gene: 13. This CDR3 spans 16 amino acids. The chain's CDR3 is CASSPRGLALGETQYF. DNA of the CDR3: TGTGCCAGCAGTCCGCGAGGACTAGCTCTCGGGGAGACCCAGTACTTC.

The V gene is TRBV3-1 (or the pseudogene TRBV3-2), the J gene TRBJ1-5; no definite D call. Germline V gene lookup returns CDR1 LGHDT and CDR2 YNNKEL (reference sequence). CDR3 length: 13 residues. The ends were cut back, 3 bases at V and 6 bases at J, with 9 bases in the middle. The CDR3 protein is CASSQRSLQPQHF. The CDR3 nucleotides are TGTGCCAGCAGCCAGCGAAGTCTTCAGCCCCAGCATTTT.

The chain is built from TRBV6-5 and TRBJ1-1; 10 nucleotides match TRBD1. The germline V gene encodes CDR1 MNHEY and CDR2 SVGAGI. The J segment lost 6 bases and the V segment lost 6 bases, leaving 7 bases of the junction unmatched. There are 14 residues in the CDR3. Here the CDR3 DNA reads TGTGCCAGCAGCCGGGACAGGGGAAGTTCTGAAGCTTTCTTT. It yields the protein CASSRDRGSSEAFF.

This chain connects TRBV9 to TRBJ1-2; D is unresolved. The germline CDR1 and CDR2 sequences are SGDLS and YYNGEE. V was clipped by 2 bases and J by 4 bases, with 18 bases between them. The CDR3 runs 16 residues. CDR3: CASSVLGGRRSYGYTF. The CDR3 DNA sequence: TGTGCCAGCAGCGTTCTAGGAGGCAGGCGTTCCTATGGCTACACCTTC.

The rearrangement joins TRBV5-1 to TRBJ2-2, with 9 bases matching TRBD1. Unmatched junction bases numbered 5, after V lost 4 bases and J lost 7 bases. This CDR3 is built from 14 residues. Germline loops: CDR1 SGHRS, CDR2 YFSETQ. The CDR3 loop reads CASSTGTGFGELFF. CDR3 bases: TGCGCCAGCAGCACCGGGACAGGGTTCGGGGAGCTGTTTTTT.

This chain's CDR3 is CASSQTVDQETQYF. The CDR3 bases are TGTGCCAGCAGTCAAACAGTAGACCAAGAGACCCAGTACTTC. The chain joins TRBV28 to TRBJ2-5; D is uncertain. The CDR3 is 14 amino acids. Between the trimmed V and J ends, which lost 5 bases and 0 bases, there was a span of 10 bases. Germline-derived CDR1 and CDR2 are MDHEN and SYDVKM.

The chain combines TRBV7-3 with TRBJ2-1; D gene unclear. CDR3 length: 14 amino acids. Deletions cut 1 base from V and 10 bases from J, with 14 bases between. CDR1 and CDR2 (germline): SGHTA, FQGTGA. The CDR3 here is CASSLILKSTEQFF. The CDR3 region has the DNA TGTGCCAGCAGCTTAATTCTGAAATCAACAGAGCAGTTCTTC.

V is TRBV3-1 (or the pseudogene TRBV3-2) and J is TRBJ2-5; perhaps TRBD2 as D (5 bases). The CDR3 consists of 15 residues. Germline-derived CDR1 and CDR2 are LGHDT and YNNKEL (reference sequence). The V and J ends lost 1 base and 1 base respectively, with 10 bases between them. CDR3 protein: CASSQVVRGQETQYF. The CDR3 nucleotides read TGTGCCAGCAGCCAAGTTGTACGGGGCCAAGAGACCCAGTACTTC.

The chain carries TRBV30 and TRBJ1-3; D ambiguous. Germline values: CDR1 GTSNPN, CDR2 SVGIG (reference sequence). V dropped 4 bases and J dropped 5 bases, with 12 bases sitting between them. The CDR3 loop spans 13 amino acids. The CDR3 region is CAWNREVRNTIYF. CDR3 nucleotide sequence: TGTGCCTGGAATCGGGAGGTGAGAAACACCATATATTTT.

CDR3 sequence reads: CAIRGDRAGTEAFF. CDR3 bases: TGTGCCATCAGAGGGGACAGGGCCGGCACTGAAGCTTTCTTT. The chain uses TRBV10-3 and TRBJ1-1, with 9 bases fitting TRBD1. This CDR3 region has 14 residues. The germline V gene encodes CDR1 ENHRY and CDR2 SYGVKD. V was clipped by 6 bases and J by 4 bases; unmatched bases: 6.

The chain carries TRBV6-5 and TRBJ1-2, with 9 bases aligning to TRBD1. The CDR3 is 13 amino acids. Germline V lookup: CDR1 MNHEY, CDR2 SVGAGI. V was pared by 6 bases and J by 8 bases, with 7 bases of the junction left unmatched. The CDR3 sequence is CASSRGTGKGYTF. CDR3 DNA: TGTGCCAGCAGCCGGGGGACAGGGAAGGGCTACACCTTC.